This entry lists 10 T cell receptor beta chains sequenced from one sample in a study of beta chain features in type 1 diabetes. Investigators reverse transcribed all isolated RNA, so they sequenced expressed TCRB transcripts. Assay: immunoSEQ multiplex PCR; the TCRdb copy retains only in-frame clones and omits some. The data contain some 270,000 clones, roughly 11% of them singletons. These receptors have no known antigen. Study-level points and caveats: Among all four CD4+ subsets, Type 1 diabetes patients had TCRB CDR3s that were moderately but significantly shorter.

The sample comprised naive CD4+ T cells from blood. These receptors all come from a man aged 25-45 years with type 1 diabetes.

In this sample, this clone turned up a few times. J is TRBJ1-6 and V is TRBV7-9; D is unclear. The CDR3 is 14 amino acids. The V gene's germline CDR1 is SEHNR and CDR2 FQNEAQ (reference sequence). V was pared by 2 bases and J by 6 bases, with 8 bases between. The CDR3 nucleotides read TGTGCCAGCAGCTTATTAGGGAGTAATTCACCCCTCCACTTT. This translates into CASSLLGSNSPLHF.

This clone was found a few times. The chain joins TRBV5-6 to TRBJ2-7, with a weak D call TRBD1 (5 bases). V lost 4 bases to trimming and J lost 9 bases, with 17 bases between them. CDR1 and CDR2 (germline): SGHDT, YYEEEE. The CDR3 has 13 residues. CDR3 in DNA: TGTGCCAGCAGCGGACCGGGCCGAACAGGGCAGTACTTC. This codes for CASSGPGRTGQYF.

The V call is TRBV7-9, the J call TRBJ1-2, with 7 nucleotides matching TRBD1. The V segment lost 3 bases and the J segment 10 bases; nucleotides outside the gene matches: 5. Germline CDR1 SEHNR, CDR2 FQNEAQ (reference sequence). This CDR3 spans 12 amino acids. In DNA, the CDR3 is TGTGCCAGCAGCTTCGGGGACAGTTACTACACCTTC. Its protein is CASSFGDSYYTF.

On this clone: Other DNA sequences in the sample encode the same CDR3. The chain uses TRBV29-1 and TRBJ1-1, with no clear D. Per germline, CDR1 SQVTM and CDR2 ANQGSEA. V lost 3 bases to trimming and J lost 2 bases, with 10 bases between them. This CDR3 is built from 13 residues. DNA of the CDR3: TGCAGCGTTGATTCAGGTTTAAACACTGAAGCTTTCTTT. Its protein product is CSVDSGLNTEAFF.

The chain couples TRBV5-1 to TRBJ2-5; unclear D gene. The CDR3 is 15 amino acids. CDR1 SGHRS and CDR2 YFSETQ come from the germline V gene. Trimming removed 0 bases at V and 2 bases at J, with 11 bases between. CDR3 in DNA: TGCGCCAGCAGCTTGGGTTCATCAGTACAAGAGACCCAGTACTTC. This encodes CASSLGSSVQETQYF.

The table lists this clone with a few counts. This chain links TRBV5-6 with TRBJ1-2; no firm D call. Germline V lookup: CDR1 SGHDT, CDR2 YYEEEE. The CDR3 has 14 amino acids. The V gene lost 4 bases and the J gene lost 8 bases, with 18 bases spanning the gap. DNA of the CDR3: TGTGCCAGCAGCCCTAGAGGCAGGACGGGGGGCTACACCTTC. Encoded protein: CASSPRGRTGGYTF.

This clone was detected only a few times. The chain joins TRBV6-4 to TRBJ1-1; TRBD1 aligns across 7 bases. The V segment lost 4 bases and the J segment 4 bases; nucleotides outside the gene matches: 6. Germline lookup yields CDR1 MRHNA and CDR2 SNTAGT. The CDR3 extends over 14 amino acids. The CDR3 DNA is TGTGCCAGCAGTGCCACAGGGGTTTCCACTGAAGCTTTCTTT. As protein: CASSATGVSTEAFF.

This rearrangement joins TRBV11-2 to TRBJ2-1, with 8 bases matching TRBD1. The CDR3 sequence is 15 residues long. CDR1 is SGHAT and CDR2 is FQNNGV in the germline V gene. The trim removed 5 bases at V and 5 bases at J, leaving 8 bases unmatched. CDR3 sequence: CASSLHRGTHNEQFF. The CDR3 DNA reads as TGTGCCAGCAGCCTCCACAGGGGGACTCACAATGAGCAGTTCTTC.

This clone turned up a few times. The rearrangement uses TRBV7-9 and TRBJ2-5; no reliable D call. This CDR3 spans 13 amino acids. Germline V gene lookup returns CDR1 SEHNR and CDR2 FQNEAQ (reference sequence). Trimming shortened V by 1 base and J by 2 bases, and 5 bases separated the two germline ends. CDR3 sequence reads: CASSLVSQETQYF. CDR3 DNA: TGTGCCAGCAGCTTAGTATCTCAAGAGACCCAGTACTTC.

This clone occurred a few times. The chain uses TRBV28 and TRBJ2-7; 8 positions agree with TRBD2. J gave up 3 bases and V 7 bases, and 5 bases lay outside the gene matches. The CDR3 loop spans 13 amino acids. Germline V gene data show CDR1 as MDHEN and CDR2 as SYDVKM. DNA of the CDR3: TGTGCCAGCAACGCGGGGGGAATCTACGAGCAGTACTTC. Its protein product is CASNAGGIYEQYF.